These 5 T cell receptor beta chains came from one sample sequenced in a study of cytomegalovirus exposure and HLA in healthy donors. Amplification used 60 Vbeta primers and 13 Jbeta primers. Sequenced by immunoSEQ multiplex PCR; TCRdb stores in-frame clones only, minus some. Of approximately 140,000 clones in the sample, 70% to 80% were seen once. Sequenced material: PBMCs. These receptors were obtained from a woman aged 45 to 65 in good health and CMV-seropositive.

V and J are TRBV7-2 and TRBJ2-4, with D uncertain. Germline assignment: CDR1 SGHTA and CDR2 FQGNSA. The V end was cut by 7 bases, the J end by 0 bases, with 10 bases between. The CDR3 runs to 14 residues. The CDR3 here is CASTQLLAKNIQYF. CDR3 bases: TGTGCCAGCACCCAACTTCTAGCCAAAAACATTCAGTACTTC.

V and J are TRBV29-1 and TRBJ1-5, with D possibly TRBD1 on 5 matching bases. The germline V and J ends were trimmed by 6 bases and 0 bases, with 15 bases remaining between them. CDR3 size: 15 residues. Germline-derived CDR1 and CDR2 are SQVTM and ANQGSEA. CDR3 coding DNA: TGCAGCGTCCGAGCTGGAGGGGATAGCAATCAGCCCCAGCATTTT. Encoded protein: CSVRAGGDSNQPQHF.

This sequence joins TRBV6-5 and TRBJ2-1; possible D gene TRBD2, 5 bases. Germline V lookup: CDR1 MNHEY, CDR2 SVGAGI. This CDR3 is 15 amino acids long. V was trimmed by 6 bases and J by 4 bases, leaving 16 bases between them. The CDR3 region has the DNA TGTGCCAGCAGCCCCTCCCGGGGTCCTTACAATGAGCAGTTCTTC. Residues: CASSPSRGPYNEQFF.

This rearrangement joins TRBV6-4 to TRBJ2-3, with 8 bases that match TRBD1. The CDR3 is 15 amino acids. From germline, CDR1 is MRHNA and CDR2 SNTAGT. V gave up 4 bases and J gave up 4 bases; unmatched junction bases: 7. CDR3 nucleotide sequence: TGTGCCAGCAGTGTCGATGGGACAGGACCAGATACGCAGTATTTT. Amino acids: CASSVDGTGPDTQYF.

The gene calls are TRBV9 and TRBJ1-6; D is perhaps TRBD1 (5 bases). The CDR3 covers 15 residues. Germline V gene sequence: CDR1 SGDLS, CDR2 YYNGEE. V lost 0 bases, J lost 6 bases, and 10 bases lay in between. CDR3 sequence: CASSVDARGNSPLHF. The DNA for the CDR3 is TGTGCCAGCAGCGTAGACGCAAGGGGTAATTCACCCCTCCACTTT.